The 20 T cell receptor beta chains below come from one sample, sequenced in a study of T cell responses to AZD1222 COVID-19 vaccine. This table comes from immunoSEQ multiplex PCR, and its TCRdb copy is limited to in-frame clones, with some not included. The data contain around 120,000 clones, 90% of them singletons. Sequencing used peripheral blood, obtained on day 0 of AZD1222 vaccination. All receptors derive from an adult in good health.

CDR3 residues: CASSIFQDTQYF. In nucleotides, the CDR3 is TGTGCCAGCAGCATTTTTCAAGATACGCAGTATTTT. The chain employs TRBV6-2 or TRBV6-3 and TRBJ2-3; D is uncertain. V gave up 6 bases and J gave up 5 bases, with 9 bases separating them. Germline values: CDR1 MNHEY, CDR2 SVGEGT. The CDR3 loop spans 12 amino acids.

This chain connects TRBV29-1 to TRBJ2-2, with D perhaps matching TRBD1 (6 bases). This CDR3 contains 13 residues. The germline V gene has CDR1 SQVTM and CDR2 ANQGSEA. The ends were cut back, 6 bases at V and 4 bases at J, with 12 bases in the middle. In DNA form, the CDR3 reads TGCAGCGTGGCGGACAGTCCCACCGGGGAGCTGTTTTTT. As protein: CSVADSPTGELFF.

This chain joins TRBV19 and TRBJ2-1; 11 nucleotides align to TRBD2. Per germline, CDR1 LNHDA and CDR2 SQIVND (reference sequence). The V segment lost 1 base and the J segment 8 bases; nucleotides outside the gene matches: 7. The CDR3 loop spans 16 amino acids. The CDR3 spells CASSIVAGGLLDEQFF. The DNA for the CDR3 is TGTGCCAGTAGTATAGTAGCGGGAGGGCTGTTAGATGAGCAGTTCTTC.

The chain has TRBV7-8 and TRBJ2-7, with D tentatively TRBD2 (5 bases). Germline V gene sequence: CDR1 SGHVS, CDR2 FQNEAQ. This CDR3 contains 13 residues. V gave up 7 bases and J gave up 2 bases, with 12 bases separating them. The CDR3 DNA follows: TGTGCCAGCACCCGGACTGAGACCTACGAGCAGTACTTC. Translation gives CASTRTETYEQYF.

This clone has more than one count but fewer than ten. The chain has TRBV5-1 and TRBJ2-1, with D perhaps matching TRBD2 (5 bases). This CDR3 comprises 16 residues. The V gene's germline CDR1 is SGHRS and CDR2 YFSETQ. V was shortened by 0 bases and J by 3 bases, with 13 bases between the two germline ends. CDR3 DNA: TGCGCCAGCAGCTTGGCCGGACTCGAAAACTACAATGAGCAGTTCTTC. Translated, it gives CASSLAGLENYNEQFF.

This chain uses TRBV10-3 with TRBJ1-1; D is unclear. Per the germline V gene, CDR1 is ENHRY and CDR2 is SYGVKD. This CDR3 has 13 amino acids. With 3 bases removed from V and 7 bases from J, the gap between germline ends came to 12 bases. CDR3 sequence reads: CAISDYEHGEAFF. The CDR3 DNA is TGTGCCATCAGTGATTACGAACACGGTGAAGCTTTCTTT.

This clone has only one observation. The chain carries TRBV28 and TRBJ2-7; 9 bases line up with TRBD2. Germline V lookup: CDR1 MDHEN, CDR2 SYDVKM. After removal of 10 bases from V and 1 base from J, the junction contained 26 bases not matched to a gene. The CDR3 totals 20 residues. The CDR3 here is CATLKLLGLADVTMSYEQYF. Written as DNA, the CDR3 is TGTGCCACTCTAAAGCTCCTGGGACTAGCAGACGTTACGATGTCCTACGAGCAGTACTTC.

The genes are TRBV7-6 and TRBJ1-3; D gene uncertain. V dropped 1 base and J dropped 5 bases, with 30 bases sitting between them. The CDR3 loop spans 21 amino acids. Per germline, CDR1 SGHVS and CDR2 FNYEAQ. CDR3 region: CASSLEIARSGREGSRNTIYF. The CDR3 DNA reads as TGTGCCAGCAGCTTAGAGATCGCGCGATCTGGGAGGGAAGGATCGAGAAACACCATATATTTT.

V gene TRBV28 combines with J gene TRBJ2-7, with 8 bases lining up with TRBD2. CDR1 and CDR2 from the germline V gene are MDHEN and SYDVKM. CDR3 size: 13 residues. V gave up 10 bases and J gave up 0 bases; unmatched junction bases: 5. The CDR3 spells CATRGGHSYEQYF. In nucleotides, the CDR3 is TGTGCCACCCGGGGGGGGCACTCCTACGAGCAGTACTTC.

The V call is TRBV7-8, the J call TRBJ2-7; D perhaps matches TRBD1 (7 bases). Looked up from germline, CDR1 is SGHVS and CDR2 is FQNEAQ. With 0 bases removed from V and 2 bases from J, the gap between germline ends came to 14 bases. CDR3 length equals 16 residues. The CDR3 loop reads CASSLAWGDSTYEQYF. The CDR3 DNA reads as TGTGCCAGCAGCTTAGCGTGGGGGGACAGCACCTACGAGCAGTACTTC.

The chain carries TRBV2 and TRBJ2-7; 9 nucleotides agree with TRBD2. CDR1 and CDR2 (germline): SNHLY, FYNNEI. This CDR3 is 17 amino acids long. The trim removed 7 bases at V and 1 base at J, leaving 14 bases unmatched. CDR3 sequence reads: CASTRTSTSGASYEQYF. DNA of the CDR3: TGTGCCAGCACACGTACATCGACTAGCGGAGCTTCCTACGAGCAGTACTTC.

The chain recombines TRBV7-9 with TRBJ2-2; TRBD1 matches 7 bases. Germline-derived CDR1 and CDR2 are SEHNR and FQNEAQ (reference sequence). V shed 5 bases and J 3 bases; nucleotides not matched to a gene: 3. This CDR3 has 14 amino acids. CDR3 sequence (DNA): TGTGCCAGCAGCCGACAGGGTGACACCGGGGAGCTGTTTTTT. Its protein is CASSRQGDTGELFF.

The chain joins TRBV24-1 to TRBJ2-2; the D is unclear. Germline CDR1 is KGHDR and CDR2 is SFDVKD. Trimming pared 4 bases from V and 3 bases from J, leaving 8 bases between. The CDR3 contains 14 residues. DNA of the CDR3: TGTGCCACCAGTGACTCAAGAGACACCGGGGAGCTGTTTTTT. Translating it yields CATSDSRDTGELFF.

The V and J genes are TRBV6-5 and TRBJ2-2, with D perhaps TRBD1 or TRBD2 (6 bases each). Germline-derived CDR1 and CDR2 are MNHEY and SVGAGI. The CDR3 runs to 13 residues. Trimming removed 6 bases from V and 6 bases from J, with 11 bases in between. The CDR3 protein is CASRGGFPGELFF. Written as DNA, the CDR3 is TGTGCCAGCAGAGGGGGGTTCCCCGGGGAGCTGTTTTTT.

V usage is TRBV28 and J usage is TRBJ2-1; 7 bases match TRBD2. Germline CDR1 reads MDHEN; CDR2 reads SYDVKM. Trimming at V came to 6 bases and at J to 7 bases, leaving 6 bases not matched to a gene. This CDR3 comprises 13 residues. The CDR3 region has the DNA TGTGCCAGCAGGGCTAGCGGCATAAATGAGCAGTTCTTC. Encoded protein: CASRASGINEQFF. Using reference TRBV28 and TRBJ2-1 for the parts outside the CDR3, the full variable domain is DVKVTQSSRYLVKRTGEKVFLECVQDMDHENMFWYRQDPGLGLRLIYFSYDVKMKEKGDIPEGYSVSREKKERFSLILESASTNQTSMYLCASRASGINEQFFGPGTRLTVL.

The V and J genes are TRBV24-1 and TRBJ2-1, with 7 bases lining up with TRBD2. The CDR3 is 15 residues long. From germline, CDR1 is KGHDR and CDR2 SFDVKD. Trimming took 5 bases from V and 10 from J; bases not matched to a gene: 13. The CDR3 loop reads CATSGLKTSQGEQFF. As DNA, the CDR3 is TGTGCCACCAGTGGGTTGAAGACTAGCCAGGGCGAGCAGTTCTTC.

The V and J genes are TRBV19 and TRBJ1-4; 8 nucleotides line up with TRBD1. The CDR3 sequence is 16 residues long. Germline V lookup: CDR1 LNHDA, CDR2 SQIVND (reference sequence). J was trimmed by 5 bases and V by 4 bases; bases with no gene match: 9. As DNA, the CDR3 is TGTGCCAGTAGTACCGGGACAGGTCGGTCGAATGAAAAACTGTTTTTT. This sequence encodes CASSTGTGRSNEKLFF.

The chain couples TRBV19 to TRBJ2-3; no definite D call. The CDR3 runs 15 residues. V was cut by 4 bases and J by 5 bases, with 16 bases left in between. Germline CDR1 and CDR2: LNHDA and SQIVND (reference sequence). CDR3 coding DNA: TGTGCCAGTAGTAGGGTAGCAATGCGAGGAGATACGCAGTATTTT. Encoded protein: CASSRVAMRGDTQYF.

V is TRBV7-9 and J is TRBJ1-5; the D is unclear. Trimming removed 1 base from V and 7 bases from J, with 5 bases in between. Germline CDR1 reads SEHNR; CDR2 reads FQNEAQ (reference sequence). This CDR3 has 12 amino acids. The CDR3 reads CASSLGLQPQHF. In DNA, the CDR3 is TGTGCCAGCAGCTTAGGGTTACAGCCCCAGCATTTT.

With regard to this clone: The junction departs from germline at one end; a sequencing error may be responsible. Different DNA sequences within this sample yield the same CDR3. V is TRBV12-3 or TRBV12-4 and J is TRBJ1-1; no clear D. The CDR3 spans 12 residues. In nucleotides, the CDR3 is TGTGCCAGCAGCTTAGGGAGCGCTGAAGCTTTCTTT. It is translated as CASSLGSAEAFF.